The 32 T cell receptor beta chains in this list originate from one sample, sequenced in a study of shared clonotypes between healthy human individuals. Generated by immunoSEQ multiplex PCR, the TCRdb table keeps only in-frame clones and is missing some. The data show over 1.4 million clones, around 95% seen once. Sample: naive CD4+ T cells sorted from blood. Subset specified: CD45RA+ positively selected. The receptors were sampled from a man younger than 40 in good health.

The gene calls are TRBV7-3 and TRBJ2-7; the match to TRBD2 covers 8 bases. The CDR3 has 15 residues. Looked up from germline, CDR1 is SGHTA and CDR2 is FQGTGA. V gave up 3 bases and J gave up 6 bases; unmatched junction bases: 10. The chain's CDR3 is CASSFTLREVGEQYF. CDR3 DNA: TGTGCCAGCAGCTTTACGTTGCGGGAGGTTGGCGAGCAGTACTTC.

The V and J genes are TRBV10-2 and TRBJ1-2; D remains unclear. The CDR3 is 15 residues long. V was clipped by 6 bases and J by 4 bases, with 18 bases between them. Germline V gene data show CDR1 as WSHSY and CDR2 as SAAADI. DNA of the CDR3: TGCGCCAGCAGAGATCCGGAGGACGGACCCTATGGCTACACCTTC. This codes for CASRDPEDGPYGYTF.

This clone was picked up one time. The chain joins TRBV10-3 to TRBJ2-2; TRBD2 matches at 14 bases. The V and J ends lost 6 bases and 7 bases, in that order; junction bases with no gene match: 7. CDR3 length: 16 residues. The germline V gene encodes CDR1 ENHRY and CDR2 SYGVKD. CDR3 amino acids: CAIRRGLAGVVGELFF. DNA of the CDR3: TGTGCCATCAGGAGGGGACTAGCGGGAGTGGTCGGGGAGCTGTTTTTT.

V is TRBV6-5 and J is TRBJ2-7; a possible D gene is TRBD2 (5 bases). The CDR3 loop spans 13 amino acids. Trimming removed 6 bases at V and 6 bases at J, with 15 bases between. The V gene's germline CDR1 is MNHEY and CDR2 SVGAGI. The CDR3 loop is CASSNPPGVEQYF. Written as DNA, the CDR3 is TGTGCCAGCAGCAACCCTCCCGGGGTCGAGCAGTACTTC.

The chain couples TRBV29-1 to TRBJ2-1; 8 bases agree with TRBD2. The V gene's germline CDR1 is SQVTM and CDR2 ANQGSEA. The CDR3 totals 13 residues. V was clipped by 4 bases and J by 7 bases; unmatched bases: 6. The CDR3 DNA sequence: TGCAGCGTTGTTCTAGCGGGTTGGAATGAGCAGTTCTTC. Translated: CSVVLAGWNEQFF.

CDR3 sequence: CASSEPSGTPTGELFF. CDR3 bases: TGCGCCAGCAGTGAGCCCTCCGGGACACCCACCGGGGAGCTGTTTTTT. The V gene is TRBV10-2, the J gene TRBJ2-2; maybe TRBD1 (6 bases). Trimming took off 2 bases at V and 4 bases at J, with 14 bases between the two ends. CDR1 WSHSY and CDR2 SAAADI come from the germline V gene. The CDR3 extends over 16 amino acids.

This rearrangement joins TRBV5-4 to TRBJ2-3; D tentatively reads TRBD1 or TRBD2 (5 bases each). Germline V gene data show CDR1 as SGHNT and CDR2 as YYREEE (reference sequence). V was clipped by 5 bases and J by 2 bases, with 21 bases between them. The CDR3 is made up of 17 amino acids. The CDR3 region is CASRPGPQKTLTDTQYF. CDR3 coding DNA: TGTGCCAGCAGACCGGGACCTCAAAAAACTCTCACAGATACGCAGTATTTT.

This chain links TRBV5-4 with TRBJ2-7, with 13 bases lining up with TRBD2. V was clipped by 0 bases and J by 4 bases; unmatched bases: 10. The germline CDR1 and CDR2 sequences are SGHNT and YYREEE (reference sequence). The CDR3 runs 18 residues. CDR3 amino acids: CASSLAPTSGRHLYEQYF. CDR3 nucleotide sequence: TGTGCCAGCAGCTTGGCTCCGACTAGCGGGAGGCATCTGTACGAGCAGTACTTC.

V gene TRBV7-2 combines with J gene TRBJ2-1; 10 nucleotides align to TRBD1. Germline assignment: CDR1 SGHTA and CDR2 FQGNSA. The CDR3 runs 13 residues. Trimming cost V 3 bases and J 8 bases; bases outside gene matches: 1. The CDR3: CASSFGTGDEQFF. CDR3 coding DNA: TGTGCCAGCAGCTTTGGGACAGGGGATGAGCAGTTCTTC.

The gene calls are TRBV6-5 and TRBJ1-1, with 7 bases aligning to TRBD1. Germline V gene lookup returns CDR1 MNHEY and CDR2 SVGAGI. The length of the CDR3 is 16 residues. Germline trimming cut 2 bases from V and 3 bases from J; bases unmatched to any gene: 9. CDR3 sequence: CASSYRDSRVHTEAFF. In DNA, the CDR3 is TGTGCCAGCAGTTACCGGGACAGTCGGGTTCACACTGAAGCTTTCTTT.

Comment on this clone: Other DNA sequences in this specimen translate into the identical CDR3. The chain recombines TRBV28 with TRBJ1-5, with 12 bases fitting TRBD1. The CDR3 runs 15 residues. Germline CDR1 and CDR2: MDHEN and SYDVKM. J gave up 5 bases and V 3 bases, and 2 bases lay outside the gene matches. This CDR3 is CASSFGDRGHQPQHF. In DNA form, the CDR3 reads TGTGCCAGCAGTTTTGGGGACAGGGGGCATCAGCCCCAGCATTTT. Combining the CDR3 with reference TRBV28 and TRBJ1-5 gives the whole variable domain DVKVTQSSRYLVKRTGEKVFLECVQDMDHENMFWYRQDPGLGLRLIYFSYDVKMKEKGDIPEGYSVSREKKERFSLILESASTNQTSMYLCASSFGDRGHQPQHFGDGTRLSIL.

This chain uses TRBV19 with TRBJ1-1, with D tentatively TRBD1 (5 bases). Germline V CDR1 and CDR2: LNHDA, SQIVND (reference sequence). This CDR3 has 16 amino acids. V lost 1 base and J 1 base, leaving 13 bases between the germline ends. CDR3 region: CASSIGGVPANTEAFF. CDR3 DNA sequence: TGTGCCAGTAGTATAGGGGGCGTTCCCGCGAACACTGAAGCTTTCTTT.

The sample holds one count of this clone. Its ends do not fully match the called genes, so a read error is possible. The CDR3 DNA reads TGTGCTAGCAGCGCGGGCCGAAGCTCCTACGAGCAGTACTTC. Amino acids: CASSAGRSSYEQYF. The V and J genes are TRBV7-7 and TRBJ2-7; D is possibly TRBD2 (5 bases). The CDR3 loop spans 14 amino acids. The germline V gene encodes CDR1 SSHAT and CDR2 FNYEAQ (reference sequence).

The chain recombines TRBV7-7 with TRBJ2-7; D perhaps matches TRBD1 (6 bases). Germline values: CDR1 SSHAT, CDR2 FNYEAQ (reference sequence). The CDR3 sequence is 16 residues long. This CDR3 is CAVSGTPSPLLNEQYF. CDR3 sequence (DNA): TGTGCTGTCTCCGGGACACCTTCCCCTCTCCTAAACGAGCAGTACTTC.

The genes are TRBV2 and TRBJ2-1; no clear D. In germline, CDR1 is SNHLY, CDR2 FYNNEI. The CDR3 spans 18 residues. V was trimmed by 2 bases and J by 0 bases, leaving 17 bases between them. DNA of the CDR3: TGTGCCAGCAGTGAAAAGGTGGCGGTCGTAAGCTCCTACAATGAGCAGTTCTTC. Its protein is CASSEKVAVVSSYNEQFF.

The chain employs TRBV18 and TRBJ2-1, with D unresolved. This CDR3 has 14 residues. From germline, CDR1 is KGHSH and CDR2 LQKENI. Trimming took 1 base from V and 8 from J, leaving 12 bases between them. CDR3: CASSPQATGYEQFF. The CDR3 DNA follows: TGTGCCAGCTCACCACAGGCTACTGGGTATGAGCAGTTCTTC.

This chain joins TRBV28 and TRBJ2-3; 12 bases line up with TRBD2. This CDR3 is built from 15 residues. With 4 bases clipped from V and 4 bases from J, the junction kept 3 bases outside the gene matches. The germline gives CDR1 MDHEN, CDR2 SYDVKM. The CDR3 nucleotides are TGTGCCAGCAGTTCACTAGCGGGAGGATCAGATACGCAGTATTTT. Protein sequence: CASSSLAGGSDTQYF. Filled out from reference TRBV28 and TRBJ2-3, the complete variable domain reads DVKVTQSSRYLVKRTGEKVFLECVQDMDHENMFWYRQDPGLGLRLIYFSYDVKMKEKGDIPEGYSVSREKKERFSLILESASTNQTSMYLCASSSLAGGSDTQYFGPGTRLTVL.

V usage is TRBV13 and J usage is TRBJ2-5, with D perhaps matching TRBD1 (6 bases). From germline, CDR1 is PRHDT and CDR2 FYEKMQ (reference sequence). The CDR3 runs 13 residues. V shed 3 bases and J shed 4 bases, with 9 bases lying between them. CDR3 amino acids: CASSFSGAETQYF. The DNA for the CDR3 is TGTGCCAGCAGCTTTTCAGGGGCAGAGACCCAGTACTTC.

This chain links TRBV19 with TRBJ2-7, with 13 bases that match TRBD2. Unmatched junction bases numbered 7, after V lost 3 bases and J lost 2 bases. The CDR3 runs 17 residues. Germline loops: CDR1 LNHDA, CDR2 SQIVND (reference sequence). Here the CDR3 DNA reads TGTGCCAGTAGTATGGGTTTGGGACTAGCGGGAACCTACGAGCAGTACTTC. Translating it yields CASSMGLGLAGTYEQYF.

Concerning this clone itself: Its ends do not fully match the called genes, so a read error is possible. V gene TRBV5-3 combines with J gene TRBJ2-7; 7 nucleotides agree with TRBD1. TRBV5-3 is given ORF status, its function remaining uncertain. The CDR3 consists of 13 residues. Written as DNA, the CDR3 is TGTGCCAGCAGCTCCCCGCAGGGGGACGAGCAGTACTTC. It encodes CASSSPQGDEQYF.

This chain links TRBV15 with TRBJ1-5, with D uncertain. Germline CDR1 and CDR2: LNHNV and YYDKDF (reference sequence). The CDR3 has 17 residues. The germline V and J ends were trimmed by 2 bases and 0 bases, with 14 bases remaining between them. In DNA, the CDR3 is TGTGCCACCAGCAGAAAAGCTTTCGTAAATAGCAATCAGCCCCAGCATTTT. This encodes CATSRKAFVNSNQPQHF.

Details on this clone: The sample carries other DNA sequences with the same CDR3. The chain couples TRBV20-1 to TRBJ2-7; D ambiguous. V gave up 1 base and J gave up 2 bases, with 3 bases separating them. Germline CDR1 reads DFQATT; CDR2 reads SNEGSKA (reference sequence). There are 11 residues in the CDR3. CDR3 bases: TGCAGTGCTAGAGGGCCCTACGAGCAGTACTTC. Amino acids: CSARGPYEQYF.

The J gene is TRBJ2-5, the V gene TRBV11-3; a possible D gene is TRBD1 (5 bases). CDR1 is SGHNT and CDR2 is YENEEA in the germline V gene. This CDR3 comprises 13 residues. Trimming removed 5 bases at V and 7 bases at J, with 14 bases between. CDR3 loop: CASSLLGVGTQYF. The CDR3 DNA sequence: TGTGCCAGCAGCCTCCTAGGGGTGGGGACCCAGTACTTC.

The CDR3 loop is CASSLRIAGIEQFF. The CDR3 nucleotides are TGCGCCAGCAGCCTTCGGATAGCGGGAATTGAGCAGTTCTTC. This rearrangement joins TRBV4-1 to TRBJ2-1, with 8 nucleotides matching TRBD2. Germline CDR1 reads MGHRA; CDR2 reads YSYEKL. The CDR3 contains 14 residues. With V trimmed by 4 bases and J by 9 bases, 8 bases remained unmatched.

This clone was counted once. The chain employs TRBV6-5 and TRBJ2-3, with D perhaps matching TRBD2 (5 bases). Germline V gene sequence: CDR1 MNHEY, CDR2 SVGAGI. Trimming pared 0 bases from V and 5 bases from J, leaving 12 bases between. This CDR3 is built from 15 residues. CDR3 nucleotide sequence: TGTGCCAGCAGTTACTCGCAGCCCGGAGGAGATACGCAGTATTTT. It encodes CASSYSQPGGDTQYF.

Regarding this clone: Other DNA sequences in this sample translate to the same CDR3. The genes are TRBV5-4 and TRBJ2-5; 14 positions match TRBD2. Losses at the gene ends were 4 bases for V and 5 bases for J; bases not matched to a gene: 4. This CDR3 contains 15 residues. Germline-derived CDR1 and CDR2 are SGHNT and YYREEE (reference sequence). The CDR3 DNA reads TGTGCCAGCAGCACGGGACTAGCGGGAGAGGAGACCCAGTACTTC. This gives the protein CASSTGLAGEETQYF.

The CDR3 here is CASRTGTEYEQYF. CDR3 in DNA: TGTGCCAGCAGAACCGGGACAGAATACGAGCAGTACTTC. This rearrangement joins TRBV28 to TRBJ2-7; 7 positions match TRBD1. Trimming at V came to 6 bases and at J to 4 bases, leaving 6 bases not matched to a gene. The germline gives CDR1 MDHEN, CDR2 SYDVKM. The CDR3 extends over 13 amino acids.

Note on this clone: The junction departs from germline at one end; a sequencing error may be responsible. This chain joins TRBV5-3 and TRBJ2-7, with D possibly being TRBD1 (6 bases). TRBV5-3 is reported as an ORF; its role is uncertain. The CDR3 sequence is 14 residues long. The DNA of the CDR3 is TGTGCCAGCAGCTTGGACAGCAGCTCCTACGAGCAGTACTTC. This sequence encodes CASSLDSSSYEQYF.

This chain uses TRBV19 with TRBJ2-7; 10 nucleotides agree with TRBD2. CDR3 length equals 16 residues. V shed 1 base, J shed 5 bases, and the junction held 8 bases outside the gene matches. Germline V gives CDR1 LNHDA, CDR2 SQIVND (reference sequence). The chain's CDR3 is CASSIGVRLAGDEQYF. The CDR3 coding sequence is TGTGCCAGTAGTATAGGGGTACGTCTAGCGGGAGACGAGCAGTACTTC.

The CDR3 region is CASSDSPRNTDTQYF. The CDR3 coding sequence is TGCGCCAGCAGTGACTCCCCGCGGAACACAGATACGCAGTATTTT. The V gene is TRBV10-1, the J gene TRBJ2-3; no clear D. The CDR3 totals 15 residues. V shed 3 bases and J shed 2 bases, with 12 bases lying between them. The germline gives CDR1 WNHNN, CDR2 SYGVQD (reference sequence).

The CDR3 here is CASSLRHTSGGYNEQFF. The CDR3 nucleotides are TGCGCCAGCAGCTTGCGGCACACTAGCGGGGGTTACAATGAGCAGTTCTTC. The chain has TRBV5-1 and TRBJ2-1; 11 positions agree with TRBD2. This CDR3 is 17 amino acids long. V was clipped by 1 base and J by 4 bases; unmatched bases: 7. The germline CDR1 and CDR2 sequences are SGHRS and YFSETQ.

This chain uses TRBV10-3 with TRBJ2-3, with D possibly TRBD1 on 5 matching bases. Germline V CDR1 and CDR2: ENHRY, SYGVKD. The CDR3 is made up of 14 amino acids. The V end was cut by 8 bases, the J end by 4 bases, with 16 bases between. The CDR3 nucleotides read TGTGCCATCTTAGTGGCAGGGATCCCAGATACGCAGTATTTT. Encoded protein: CAILVAGIPDTQYF.